This T cell receptor beta chain was captured in a study of control samples from healthy donors and cancer patients (dated by TCRdb to 2020 to 2021). The method was the immunoSEQ multiplex PCR assay. The table comes from immuneACCESS by way of TCRdb, which keeps in-frame sequences with V and J called. Part of the clones is missing from these tables; in studies checked, under half for an unresolved V gene and the rest for unknown reasons. This sample gives about 100,000 clones in total; approximately 84% of them show up just once. The biggest ten clones account for about 20% of the sample. The CDR3 runs 16 residues from the cysteine to the phenylalanine. The kept DNA is CDR3 alone, 48 bases in frame from the first base. CDR1 and CDR2 are drawn from the germline V gene: SGHRS, YFSETQ. At the junction V is shortened by 4 bases and J by 5 bases; bases outside the gene matches: 10. About this clone: The clone's antigen remains unknown. Nothing much larger sits one base from this clone, and base qualities are not available.

Sequencing was done on a sample of blood. This clonotype originated in a woman between 45 and 60 years old in good health. This chain is built from TRBV5-1 and TRBJ1-1, and 11 junctional nucleotides match TRBD1. The nucleotide sequence reads as follows: TGCGCCAGCAGCCCCGGAGGGACAGGGGGTTGGACTGAAGCTTTCTTT. This sequence encodes CASSPGGTGGWTEAFF.